Sequencing of this TCR beta chain was carried out in a study of metastatic and nonmetastatic thyroid tumors. Treatment of any kind had been given to no patient before thyroid surgery. This clone showed up many times. The antigen remains undetermined. Germline lookup yields CDR1 SGHAT and CDR2 FQDESV (reference sequence). The CDR3 has 16 residues. Trimming cost V 4 bases and J 7 bases; bases outside gene matches: 9. Findings and caveats of the study: Significantly higher TCR beta diversity was reportedly seen in malignant thyroid tumors than benign nodules, in blood and tumor.

TCRdb re-called the PCR reads through MiXCR. The sample consists of about 33,000 clones, around 15% of them appearing once. The genes are TRBV11-1 and TRBJ2-2; 10 nucleotides agree with TRBD2. Sequenced: blood. This TCR came from a female donor with papillary thyroid cancer or a benign thyroid nodule (not recorded which). Some clones in this sample may be carry-over from other donors' samples. CDR3: CASSSSQAGGSGELFF. Written as DNA, the CDR3 is TGTGCCAGCAGCTCGAGCCAAGCGGGAGGGAGCGGGGAGCTGTTTTTT. The full variable domain, its missing parts supplied by reference TRBV11-1 and TRBJ2-2, is EAEVAQSPRYKITEKSQAVAFWCDPISGHATLYWYRQILGQGPELLVQFQDESVVDDSQLPKDRFSAERLKGVDSTLKIQPAELGDSAMYLCASSSSQAGGSGELFFGEGSRLTVL.